This paragraph covers one T cell receptor beta chain sequence. This specimen comes from a study of STAT5B mutations in CD4+ large granular lymphocyte leukemia. Clones were sequenced by immunoSEQ multiplex PCR, and TCRdb holds only the in-frame ones, with some missing. The sample contains around 30,000 clones, about 74% of which appear only once. The V end was cut by 3 bases, the J end by 4 bases, with 14 bases between. The CDR3 spans 15 residues. The sequenced sample was CD4+ T cells from blood buffy coats. The V and J genes are TRBV23-1 and TRBJ2-3; the D gene is possibly TRBD1 (7 bases). TRBV23-1 qualifies as an ORF whose function is uncertain. The origin of this receptor is a human donor in good health. The CDR3 loop reads CASSHTQGRPDTQYF. In nucleotides, the CDR3 is TGCGCCAGCAGTCATACACAGGGGAGGCCAGATACGCAGTATTTT.